These 21 T cell receptor beta chains originate from one sample sequenced in a study of blood T cell repertoires in COVID-19. Assay used: immunoSEQ multiplex PCR; TCRdb lists only in-frame clones, some missing. The data contain roughly 360,000 clones, roughly 80% of them singletons. The specimen was peripheral blood. The receptors here all came from a human donor with acute or convalescent COVID-19. The donor label of this sample is uncertain.

The CDR3 nucleotides are TGTGCCAGCCTAGGTGGCTATGGCTACACCTTC. This translates into CASLGGYGYTF. The genes are TRBV25-1 and TRBJ1-2; D uncertain. V was shortened by 8 bases and J by 4 bases, with 8 bases between the two germline ends. This CDR3 region has 11 residues. Germline V lookup: CDR1 MGHDK, CDR2 SYGVNS.

This clone has only a few counts. The V and J genes are TRBV9 and TRBJ1-5, with a weak D call TRBD1 (6 bases). V dropped 0 bases and J dropped 4 bases, with 14 bases sitting between them. CDR1 SGDLS and CDR2 YYNGEE come from the germline V gene. The CDR3 contains 16 residues. In DNA form, the CDR3 reads TGTGCCAGCAGCGTAGGGGCAGGGGTAGGGAATCAGCCCCAGCATTTT. It is translated as CASSVGAGVGNQPQHF.

The V call is TRBV4-2, the J call TRBJ2-7; 11 bases map to TRBD2. The CDR3 is made up of 15 amino acids. Germline V gene sequence: CDR1 LGHNA, CDR2 YNFKEQ. The junction had 0 bases not matched to a gene; V was cut back by 0 bases and J by 2 bases. The CDR3 region is CASSQDSGGAYEQYF. CDR3 nucleotide sequence: TGTGCCAGCAGCCAAGATAGCGGGGGGGCCTACGAGCAGTACTTC.

There are a few counts of this clone. The chain carries TRBV5-1 and TRBJ1-6; D remains ambiguous. Germline CDR1 and CDR2: SGHRS and YFSETQ. The V and J ends lost 2 bases and 10 bases respectively, with 22 bases between them. The CDR3 contains 17 residues. The chain's CDR3 is CASSFGENGLRISPLHF. The CDR3 coding sequence is TGCGCCAGCAGCTTCGGAGAGAACGGCTTAAGGATCTCACCCCTCCACTTT. Combining the CDR3 with reference TRBV5-1 and TRBJ1-6 gives the whole variable domain KAGVTQTPRYLIKTRGQQVTLSCSPISGHRSVSWYQQTPGQGLQFLFEYFSETQRNKGNFPGRFSGRQFSNSRSEMNVSTLELGDSALYLCASSFGENGLRISPLHFGNGTRLTVT.

The chain links TRBV2 to TRBJ1-2, with no clear D. Germline assignment: CDR1 SNHLY and CDR2 FYNNEI. V dropped 6 bases and J dropped 4 bases, with 15 bases sitting between them. The CDR3 contains 14 residues. The CDR3 loop is CASSRSPEGYGYTF. The CDR3 bases are TGTGCCAGCAGCAGGAGCCCAGAGGGCTATGGCTACACCTTC. The full variable domain, in which reference TRBV2 and TRBJ1-2 provide the parts outside the CDR3, is EPEVTQTPSHQVTQMGQEVILRCVPISNHLYFYWYRQILGQKVEFLVSFYNNEISEKSEIFDDQFSVERPDGSNFTLKIRSTKLEDSAMYFCASSRSPEGYGYTFGSGTRLTVV.

In this sample, this clone turned up a few times. The V call is TRBV5-1, the J call TRBJ1-1; TRBD1 matches at 7 bases. J was trimmed by 0 bases and V by 0 bases; bases with no gene match: 8. Looked up from germline, CDR1 is SGHRS and CDR2 is YFSETQ. The CDR3 has 17 residues. CDR3 region: CASSLGDSRRMNTEAFF. The DNA for the CDR3 is TGCGCCAGCAGCTTGGGGGACAGCCGAAGGATGAACACTGAAGCTTTCTTT.

This rearrangement joins TRBV7-2 to TRBJ2-7; 14 nucleotides agree with TRBD2. Trimming removed 3 bases from V and 0 bases from J; junction bases left unmatched: 4. The CDR3 runs 17 residues. Germline loops: CDR1 SGHTA, CDR2 FQGNSA. CDR3 loop: CASSFRGTSGSSYEQYF. As DNA, the CDR3 is TGTGCCAGCAGCTTCCGCGGGACTAGCGGGAGCTCCTACGAGCAGTACTTC.

This rearrangement joins TRBV4-2 to TRBJ2-3, with 9 positions matching TRBD2. The CDR3 has 17 residues. V lost 4 bases to trimming and J lost 0 bases; unmatched junction nucleotides: 8. In germline, CDR1 is LGHNA, CDR2 YNFKEQ. The CDR3 region is CASSRDLAGTSTDTQYF. The DNA for the CDR3 is TGTGCCAGCAGCCGGGACCTAGCGGGGACTAGCACAGATACGCAGTATTTT.

This clone was found a few times. The J gene is TRBJ1-5, the V gene TRBV19; D is uncertain. The CDR3 is 15 residues long. V was shortened by 2 bases and J by 0 bases, with 8 bases between the two germline ends. CDR1 is LNHDA and CDR2 is SQIVND in the germline V gene (reference sequence). CDR3 in amino acids: CASSISKNSNQPQHF. The CDR3 region has the DNA TGTGCCAGTAGTATATCTAAGAATAGCAATCAGCCCCAGCATTTT.

This clone was observed a handful of times. V is TRBV3-1 (or the pseudogene TRBV3-2) and J is TRBJ1-2; 9 nucleotides agree with TRBD1. Per the germline V gene, CDR1 is LGHDT and CDR2 is YNNKEL (reference sequence). This CDR3 is built from 14 residues. Losses at the gene ends were 4 bases for V and 5 bases for J; bases not matched to a gene: 5. The CDR3 bases are TGTGCCAGCAGCCTTCACGGGACAGGGTATGGCTACACCTTC. Translation gives CASSLHGTGYGYTF.

The chain couples TRBV18 to TRBJ1-5; D gene uncertain. Germline V CDR1 and CDR2: KGHSH, LQKENI. Between the trimmed V and J ends, which lost 5 bases and 7 bases, there was a span of 12 bases. The CDR3 has 13 amino acids. The CDR3: CASSIRERQPQHF. Written as DNA, the CDR3 is TGTGCCAGCTCAATAAGGGAGAGGCAGCCCCAGCATTTT.

The chain couples TRBV10-3 to TRBJ2-7; D possibly corresponds to TRBD2 (6 bases). This CDR3 region has 13 residues. Germline CDR1 ENHRY, CDR2 SYGVKD. V was shortened by 10 bases and J by 9 bases, with 22 bases between the two germline ends. The chain's CDR3 is CATLGTPQAGQYF. The CDR3 DNA is TGTGCCACCCTTGGGACTCCACAAGCAGGGCAGTACTTC.

The J gene is TRBJ2-7, the V gene TRBV28; maybe TRBD1 (5 bases). V lost 5 bases to trimming and J lost 4 bases, with 15 bases between them. Germline values: CDR1 MDHEN, CDR2 SYDVKM. This CDR3 is 14 amino acids long. For the CDR3, the DNA is TGTGCCAGCAGTCACTACAGGTCGCGGTACGAGCAGTACTTC. Residues: CASSHYRSRYEQYF.

This CDR3 reads CASSSIQGRSTEAFF. CDR3 DNA: TGCGCCAGCAGCTCCATACAGGGGAGGTCCACTGAAGCTTTCTTT. V is TRBV5-1 and J is TRBJ1-1; 7 bases line up with TRBD1. The CDR3 runs to 15 residues. Trimming removed 3 bases from V and 4 bases from J; junction bases left unmatched: 9. Germline CDR1 SGHRS, CDR2 YFSETQ. Full variable domain (remainder filled in from reference TRBV5-1 and TRBJ1-1): KAGVTQTPRYLIKTRGQQVTLSCSPISGHRSVSWYQQTPGQGLQFLFEYFSETQRNKGNFPGRFSGRQFSNSRSEMNVSTLELGDSALYLCASSSIQGRSTEAFFGQGTRLTVV.

This chain connects TRBV5-4 to TRBJ2-3; D might be TRBD2 (6 bases). Germline V gene data show CDR1 as SGHNT and CDR2 as YYREEE (reference sequence). Trimming stripped 4 bases from V and 4 bases from J, with 19 bases between. This CDR3 is 16 amino acids long. The CDR3 sequence is CASSRGGRDQADTQYF. Here the CDR3 DNA reads TGTGCCAGCAGCCGAGGCGGGCGGGATCAAGCAGATACGCAGTATTTT.

This clone has more than one count but fewer than ten. This chain joins TRBV7-9 and TRBJ1-3; 7 nucleotides agree with TRBD1. The CDR3 covers 15 residues. Germline loops: CDR1 SEHNR, CDR2 FQNEAQ (reference sequence). With 1 base clipped from V and 2 bases from J, the junction kept 2 bases outside the gene matches. Here the CDR3 reads CASSLEGAAGNTIYF. The CDR3 DNA reads as TGTGCCAGCAGCTTAGAGGGGGCCGCTGGAAACACCATATATTTT.

The chain has TRBV6-5 and TRBJ1-5; the D gene is possibly TRBD1 (5 bases). Germline V gene sequence: CDR1 MNHEY, CDR2 SVGAGI. V was shortened by 7 bases and J by 4 bases, with 17 bases between the two germline ends. This CDR3 comprises 15 residues. The CDR3 sequence: CASTQGDTNNQPQHF. Written as DNA, the CDR3 is TGTGCCAGCACTCAGGGTGACACTAATAATCAGCCCCAGCATTTT.

The CDR3 spells CASSESGGAGVDTQYF. The CDR3 DNA is TGCGCCAGCAGTGAGTCGGGTGGCGCCGGGGTAGATACGCAGTATTTT. The rearrangement uses TRBV10-1 and TRBJ2-3; D is perhaps TRBD2 (5 bases). Trimming took 0 bases from V and 5 from J, leaving 15 bases between them. The CDR3 sequence is 16 residues long. The germline V gene has CDR1 WNHNN and CDR2 SYGVQD (reference sequence).

This chain uses TRBV6-1 with TRBJ2-7, with D possibly matching TRBD1 (5 bases). Germline loops: CDR1 MNHNS, CDR2 SASEGT. The CDR3 spans 13 residues. The germline V and J ends were trimmed by 2 bases and 3 bases, with 8 bases remaining between them. The DNA for the CDR3 is TGTGCCAGCAGTGAATGGGGCCACTACGAGCAGTACTTC. The encoded protein is CASSEWGHYEQYF.

This chain connects TRBV5-5 to TRBJ2-7, with D uncertain. CDR1 and CDR2 (germline): SGHKS, YYEKEE (reference sequence). The CDR3 spans 14 residues. The V gene lost 1 base and the J gene lost 0 bases, with 8 bases spanning the gap. CDR3 sequence: CASSLQVSSYEQYF. As DNA, the CDR3 is TGTGCCAGCAGCTTGCAGGTTAGCTCCTACGAGCAGTACTTC.

The gene calls are TRBV12-3 or TRBV12-4 and TRBJ2-3; the D gene is possibly TRBD2 (5 bases). The CDR3 loop spans 13 amino acids. The V gene lost 3 bases and the J gene lost 7 bases, with 11 bases spanning the gap. CDR3 sequence: CASSFGQRNTQYF. In nucleotides, the CDR3 is TGTGCCAGCAGTTTTGGGCAGCGGAATACGCAGTATTTT.